Listed below are T cell receptor beta chains from one sample, sequenced in a study of CD8 T cells in ankylosing spondylitis. TCRdb called the 5' RACE reads again in MiXCR, with one record for every CDR3 protein. The sample contains 250,000 to 350,000 distinct CDR3 sequences, 8% of which appear only once. The sample taken for sequencing was blood, either unsorted or a sorted T cell fraction (not recorded which). The receptors come from a male donor with ankylosing spondylitis. The CDR3 runs from the conserved cysteine through the conserved F or W. A D gene is named only where the DNA matches it firmly. Clone size is stated in some rows and not others, as once, few, many or a class when expanded.

J | V | size | D | CDR3 | DNA
TRBJ2-2 | TRBV15 | NA | NA | CATSRRPETGELFF | TGTGCCACCAGCAGACGCCCCGAAACCGGGGAGCTGTTTTTT
TRBJ1-5 | TRBV20-1 | NA | TRBD1 | CSVRPGQGSQPQHF | TGCAGTGTTCGGCCCGGACAGGGAAGCCAGCCCCAGCATTTT
TRBJ2-1 | TRBV4-1 | many | TRBD2 | CASSLTSGMDNEQFF | TGCGCCAGCAGCCTTACTAGCGGTATGGACAATGAGCAGTTCTTC
TRBJ2-2 | TRBV29-1 | few | NA | CSASILAGELFF | TGCAGCGCCTCGATCCTCGCCGGGGAGCTGTTTTTT
TRBJ1-5 | TRBV19 | NA | NA | CASQKENRDGQPQHF | TGTGCCAGTCAGAAGGAGAACAGGGATGGACAGCCCCAGCATTTT
TRBJ1-1 | TRBV20-1 | few | TRBD1 | CSATGTRGTGMNTEAFF | TGCAGTGCTACTGGGACTCGTGGGACAGGCATGAACACTGAAGCTTTCTTT
TRBJ1-1 | TRBV10-3 | NA | NA | CAIAFSLMNTEAFF | TGTGCCATCGCGTTTAGCCTTATGAACACTGAAGCTTTCTTT
TRBJ1-6 | TRBV4-2 | few | TRBD1 | CASSQGDRGIGSPLHF | TGTGCCAGCAGCCAAGGTGACAGGGGTATTGGTTCACCCCTCCACTTT
TRBJ1-2 | TRBV27 | NA | TRBD1 | CASKRTGYGYTF | TGTGCCAGCAAACGGACAGGGTATGGCTACACCTTC
TRBJ2-1 | TRBV7-9 | NA | TRBD1 | CASALDRAGEQFF | TGTGCCAGCGCCCTCGACAGGGCAGGTGAGCAGTTCTTC
TRBJ2-1 | TRBV10-3 | NA | NA | CAISVASRAVVGNEQFF | TGTGCCATCAGTGTGGCTAGCCGAGCCGTAGTCGGCAATGAGCAGTTCTTC
TRBJ1-6 | TRBV20-1 | NA | NA | CSALGVANSPLHF | TGCAGTGCCCTGGGAGTCGCCAATTCACCCCTCCACTTT
TRBJ2-3 | TRBV20-1 | NA | TRBD1 | CSAGAEGAPGYTDTQYF | TGCAGTGCTGGAGCTGAGGGGGCCCCCGGTTACACAGATACGCAGTATTTT
TRBJ2-5 | TRBV5-1 | NA | NA | CASKDNREIYLETQYF | TGCGCCAGCAAAGACAACAGGGAAATCTACTTAGAGACCCAGTACTTC
TRBJ2-2 | TRBV19 | NA | NA | CASSMGWLSSGELFF | TGTGCCAGTAGTATGGGCTGGCTGAGCTCCGGGGAGCTGTTTTTT
TRBJ2-1 | TRBV12-3/TRBV12-4 | many | TRBD2 | CASIESGEGPYEQFF | TGTGCCAGCATAGAGTCGGGGGAGGGCCCTTATGAGCAGTTCTTC
TRBJ1-5 | TRBV5-1 | NA | TRBD1 | CASSLAGGGGSNQPQHF | TGCGCCAGCAGCTTGGCCGGGGGAGGGGGCAGCAATCAGCCCCAGCATTTT
TRBJ2-3 | TRBV3-1 | few | NA | CASSHLATGGDTQYF | TGTGCCAGCAGCCACTTGGCCACAGGCGGGGATACGCAGTATTTT
TRBJ2-7 | TRBV20-1 | many | NA | CSARSMTSRVVEQYF | TGCAGTGCTAGATCCATGACTAGTAGAGTTGTCGAGCAGTACTTC
TRBJ2-6 | TRBV7-2 | few | NA | CASSLLQISGANVLTF | TGTGCCAGCAGCTTACTACAGATCTCTGGGGCCAACGTCCTGACTTTC
TRBJ2-2 | TRBV15 | few | TRBD1 | CATSRDRDSNTGELFF | TGTGCCACCAGCAGAGACCGGGACAGTAACACCGGGGAGCTGTTTTTT
TRBJ2-3 | TRBV7-9 | many | NA | CASSNQGTFTDTQYF | TGTGCCAGCAGCAACCAGGGTACCTTCACAGATACGCAGTATTTT
TRBJ1-5 | TRBV12-3/TRBV12-4 | many | NA | CASSFERGTQPQHF | TGTGCCAGCAGTTTTGAAAGAGGGACTCAGCCCCAGCATTTT
TRBJ2-1 | TRBV20-1 | many | TRBD2 | CSARSPGTSSYNEQFF | TGCAGTGCTAGATCCCCCGGGACTAGCAGCTACAATGAGCAGTTCTTC
TRBJ2-3 | TRBV13 | few | NA | CASSLFGGNTQYF | TGTGCCAGCAGCTTATTTGGAGGGAATACGCAGTATTTT
TRBJ2-2 | TRBV6-5 | few | NA | CASSYSVGSNTGELFF | TGTGCCAGCAGTTACTCTGTGGGGTCGAACACCGGGGAGCTGTTTTTT
TRBJ1-5 | TRBV6-2/TRBV6-3 | many | NA | CASSPTDGSSQHF | TGTGCCAGCAGCCCCACGGACGGTTCTTCCCAGCATTTT
TRBJ2-1 | TRBV12-3/TRBV12-4 | many | NA | CASSTGNEQFF | TGTGCCAGCAGTACGGGCAATGAGCAGTTCTTC
TRBJ1-1 | TRBV20-1 | NA | NA | CSARGPMNTEAFF | TGCAGTGCTAGAGGCCCGATGAACACTGAAGCTTTCTTT
TRBJ2-4 | TRBV3-1 | NA | TRBD2 | CASSPKREAVLAKNIQYF | TGTGCCAGCAGCCCGAAGCGGGAGGCCGTGCTAGCCAAAAACATTCAGTACTTC
TRBJ1-4 | TRBV20-1 | many | NA | CSATETNEKLFF | TGCAGTGCTACGGAAACTAATGAAAAACTGTTTTTT
TRBJ2-1 | TRBV6-5 | few | TRBD2 | CASSYSTGGSYNEQFF | TGTGCCAGCAGTTACTCCACGGGAGGCTCCTACAATGAGCAGTTCTTC
TRBJ1-2 | TRBV20-1 | NA | NA | CSAMGTRYGYTF | TGCAGTGCTATGGGCACACGATATGGCTACACCTTC
TRBJ1-6 | TRBV7-2 | few | NA | CASSFFWGSLHF | TGTGCCAGCAGCTTTTTTTGGGGATCCCTCCACTTT